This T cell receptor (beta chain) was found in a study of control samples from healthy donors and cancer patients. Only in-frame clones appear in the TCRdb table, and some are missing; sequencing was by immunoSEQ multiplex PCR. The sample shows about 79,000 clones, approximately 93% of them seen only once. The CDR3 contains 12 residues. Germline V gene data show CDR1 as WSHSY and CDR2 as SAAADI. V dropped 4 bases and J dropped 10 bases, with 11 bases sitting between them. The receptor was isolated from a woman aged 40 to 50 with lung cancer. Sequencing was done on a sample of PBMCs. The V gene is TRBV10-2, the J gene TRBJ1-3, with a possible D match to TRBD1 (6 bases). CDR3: CASSVGGQTIYF. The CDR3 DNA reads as TGCGCCAGCAGTGTGGGTGGACAGACCATATATTTT.